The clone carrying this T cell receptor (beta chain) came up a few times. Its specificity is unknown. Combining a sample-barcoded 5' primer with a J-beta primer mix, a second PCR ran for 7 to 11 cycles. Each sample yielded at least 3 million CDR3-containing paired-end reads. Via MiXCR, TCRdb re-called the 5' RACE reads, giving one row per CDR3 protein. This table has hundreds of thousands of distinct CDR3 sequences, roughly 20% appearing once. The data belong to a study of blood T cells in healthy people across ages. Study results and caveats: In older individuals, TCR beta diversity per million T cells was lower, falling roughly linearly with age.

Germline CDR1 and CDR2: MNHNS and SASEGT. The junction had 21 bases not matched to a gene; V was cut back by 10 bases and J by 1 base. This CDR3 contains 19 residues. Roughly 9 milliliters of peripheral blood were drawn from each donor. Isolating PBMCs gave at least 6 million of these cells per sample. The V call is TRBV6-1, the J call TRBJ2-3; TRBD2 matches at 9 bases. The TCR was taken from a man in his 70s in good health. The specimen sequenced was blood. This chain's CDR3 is CANPPGQPRRTSGTDTQYF. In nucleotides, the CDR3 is TGTGCCAACCCACCGGGACAGCCACGTCGGACTAGCGGCACAGATACGCAGTATTTT.